These T cell receptor beta chains were read from a single sample in a study of early T cells in non-severe SARS-CoV-2 infection. TCRdb reprocessed the 5' RACE reads with MiXCR, giving one entry per CDR3 protein. The sample contains about 69,000 distinct CDR3 sequences, 3.5% to 6% of which appear only once. The sample consisted of whole blood, taken at baseline. The source of these receptors is an adult who was a healthcare worker with PCR-confirmed SARS-CoV-2 infection or an uninfected control (not recorded which). The donor label of this sample is uncertain. The CDR3 runs from the conserved cysteine through the conserved F or W. The D gene is left open where the match is weak. Some rows mark clone size as missing; the rest say once, few, many or name a class of expanded clone.

d_gene: TRBD1; j_gene: TRBJ1-1; len: 14; abundance: NA; v_gene: TRBV10-3; CDR3nt: TGTGCCATCGGAACCGGGACAGGGGGCACTGAAGCTTTCTTT; CDR3aa: CAIGTGTGGTEAFF
d_gene: NA; j_gene: TRBJ1-3; len: 14; abundance: many; v_gene: TRBV7-2; CDR3nt: TGTGCCAGCAGCTTACAGGTCTCTGGAAACACCATATATTTT; CDR3aa: CASSLQVSGNTIYF
d_gene: TRBD2; j_gene: TRBJ2-5; len: 11; abundance: many; v_gene: TRBV6-5; CDR3nt: TGTGCCAGCGGAGCGGGGGAGACCCAGTACTTC; CDR3aa: CASGAGETQYF
d_gene: NA; j_gene: TRBJ2-1; len: 15; abundance: few; v_gene: TRBV12-3/TRBV12-4; CDR3nt: TGTGCCAGCAGTCTCCGGGGGAGCTCCTACAATGAGCAGTTCTTC; CDR3aa: CASSLRGSSYNEQFF
d_gene: NA; j_gene: TRBJ1-1; len: 15; abundance: few; v_gene: TRBV19; CDR3nt: TGTGCCAGTAGTATCGGTCTAGGGAAGAACACTGAAGCTTTCTTT; CDR3aa: CASSIGLGKNTEAFF
d_gene: NA; j_gene: TRBJ2-5; len: 14; abundance: NA; v_gene: TRBV5-4; CDR3nt: TGTGCCAGCAGCCTCGTGCAGGCCCAAGAGACCCAGTACTTC; CDR3aa: CASSLVQAQETQYF
d_gene: NA; j_gene: TRBJ2-1; len: 13; abundance: many; v_gene: TRBV5-1; CDR3nt: TGCGCCAGCAGCTTCCCGGTTGGCAATGAGCAGTTCTTC; CDR3aa: CASSFPVGNEQFF
d_gene: TRBD1; j_gene: TRBJ1-2; len: 15; abundance: few; v_gene: TRBV5-4; CDR3nt: TGTGCCAGCAGCTGGACAGGGAGGGTATTTGGTGGCTACACCTTC; CDR3aa: CASSWTGRVFGGYTF
d_gene: TRBD2; j_gene: TRBJ2-3; len: 19; abundance: NA; v_gene: TRBV15; CDR3nt: TGTGCCACCAGCAGAGAAGGGAGCGGGGGGTCCCATCGGAAGGATACGCAGTATTTT; CDR3aa: CATSREGSGGSHRKDTQYF
d_gene: NA; j_gene: TRBJ1-2; len: 12; abundance: many; v_gene: TRBV24-1; CDR3nt: TGTGCCACCACGGACAGCAACTATGGCTACACCTTC; CDR3aa: CATTDSNYGYTF
d_gene: NA; j_gene: TRBJ2-1; len: 14; abundance: NA; v_gene: TRBV27; CDR3nt: TGTGCCAGCAGTTCCCTTGGACGGTATAATGAGCAGTTCTTC; CDR3aa: CASSSLGRYNEQFF
d_gene: NA; j_gene: TRBJ2-7; len: 15; abundance: many; v_gene: TRBV28; CDR3nt: TGTGCCAGCAGTCCTGCCCGAGGACAGAAGTTAGGGCAGTACTTC; CDR3aa: CASSPARGQKLGQYF
d_gene: NA; j_gene: TRBJ2-5; len: 15; abundance: many; v_gene: TRBV7-9; CDR3nt: TGTGCCAGCAGCGAACCGAGACGGAGCCAAGAGACCCAGTACTTC; CDR3aa: CASSEPRRSQETQYF
d_gene: NA; j_gene: TRBJ1-5; len: 17; abundance: many; v_gene: TRBV6-6; CDR3nt: TGTGCCAGCAGTTTTGGCCGGACAGCATATAGCAATCAGCCCCAGCATTTT; CDR3aa: CASSFGRTAYSNQPQHF
d_gene: TRBD1; j_gene: TRBJ1-6; len: 15; abundance: many; v_gene: TRBV6-6; CDR3nt: TGTGCCAGCAGTTACTCCGGACAGGGAAATTCACCCCTCCACTTT; CDR3aa: CASSYSGQGNSPLHF
d_gene: TRBD1; j_gene: TRBJ2-5; len: 16; abundance: NA; v_gene: TRBV4-1; CDR3nt: TGCGCCAGCAGCCAAGCCACAGGGGGCTTAAGAGAGACCCAGTACTTC; CDR3aa: CASSQATGGLRETQYF
d_gene: NA; j_gene: TRBJ2-7; len: 14; abundance: few; v_gene: TRBV5-4; CDR3nt: TGTGCCAGCAGCGTTGCGGGGCTTACCTACGAGCAGTACTTC; CDR3aa: CASSVAGLTYEQYF
d_gene: TRBD2; j_gene: TRBJ2-7; len: 18; abundance: NA; v_gene: TRBV29-1; CDR3nt: TGCAGCGTCCAACGGTTCCAGCGGGGGGCCCAGAGCTCCTACGAGCAGTACTTC; CDR3aa: CSVQRFQRGAQSSYEQYF
d_gene: NA; j_gene: TRBJ2-7; len: 12; abundance: many; v_gene: TRBV9; CDR3nt: TGTGCCAGCAGCGTAGGTCTGGCCGAGCAGTACTTC; CDR3aa: CASSVGLAEQYF
d_gene: TRBD1; j_gene: TRBJ1-5; len: 16; abundance: NA; v_gene: TRBV12-3/TRBV12-4; CDR3nt: TGTGCCAGCAGTCCCTCCCTCAGGGGGCGTAGTCAGCCCCAGCATTTT; CDR3aa: CASSPSLRGRSQPQHF
d_gene: NA; j_gene: TRBJ1-4; len: 14; abundance: many; v_gene: TRBV27; CDR3nt: TGTGCCAGCAGTTTCAGGGGAGAGAATGAAAAACTGTTTTTT; CDR3aa: CASSFRGENEKLFF
d_gene: TRBD1; j_gene: TRBJ1-4; len: 15; abundance: many; v_gene: TRBV5-5; CDR3nt: TGTGCCAGCAGAAATACCGGGACAGGGTATGAAAAACTGTTTTTT; CDR3aa: CASRNTGTGYEKLFF
d_gene: TRBD1; j_gene: TRBJ1-1; len: 13; abundance: many; v_gene: TRBV11-3; CDR3nt: TGTGCCAGCAGCTTGGGACAGGGAAGAGAAGCTTTCTTT; CDR3aa: CASSLGQGREAFF
d_gene: TRBD1; j_gene: TRBJ1-6; len: 15; abundance: medium-sized; v_gene: TRBV6-5; CDR3nt: TGTGCCAGCAGGACCGGGACAGGGGAATCTCAGCCCCTCCACTTT; CDR3aa: CASRTGTGESQPLHF
d_gene: NA; j_gene: TRBJ1-4; len: 14; abundance: NA; v_gene: TRBV6-6; CDR3nt: TGTGCCAGCAGACCCCCCGGGGGGGGTGAAAAACTGTTTTTT; CDR3aa: CASRPPGGGEKLFF
d_gene: TRBD2; j_gene: TRBJ2-1; len: 15; abundance: NA; v_gene: TRBV5-1; CDR3nt: TGCGCCAGCAGTTACCGGGGGGACTCCTACAATGAGCAGTTCTTC; CDR3aa: CASSYRGDSYNEQFF
d_gene: NA; j_gene: TRBJ2-5; len: 14; abundance: many; v_gene: TRBV7-2; CDR3nt: TGTGCCAGCAGTTCTTTAGACAGCCAAGAGACCCAGTACTTC; CDR3aa: CASSSLDSQETQYF
d_gene: NA; j_gene: TRBJ2-1; len: 13; abundance: NA; v_gene: TRBV28; CDR3nt: TGTGCCAGCAGTTTGGGGGCCCCGAATGAGCAGTTCTTC; CDR3aa: CASSLGAPNEQFF
d_gene: NA; j_gene: TRBJ2-1; len: 17; abundance: many; v_gene: TRBV7-6; CDR3nt: TGTGCCAGCAGCTTAGGCCACCGGCGTTATATTTACAATGAGCAGTTCTTC; CDR3aa: CASSLGHRRYIYNEQFF
d_gene: TRBD1; j_gene: TRBJ2-7; len: 13; abundance: many; v_gene: TRBV10-3; CDR3nt: TGTGCCATCAAAGGGACAGGGAGTTACGAGCAGTACTTC; CDR3aa: CAIKGTGSYEQYF
d_gene: NA; j_gene: TRBJ1-2; len: 14; abundance: few; v_gene: TRBV18; CDR3nt: TGTGCCAGCTCGCCCACCGAGGGGGGCTTGGGCTACACCTTC; CDR3aa: CASSPTEGGLGYTF
d_gene: NA; j_gene: TRBJ1-6; len: 13; abundance: many; v_gene: TRBV10-2; CDR3nt: TGCGCCAGCAGTGATATGGGGGCTGTCACCCTCCACTTT; CDR3aa: CASSDMGAVTLHF
d_gene: NA; j_gene: TRBJ2-7; len: 19; abundance: NA; v_gene: TRBV13; CDR3nt: TGTGCCAGCAGCTCCGGACAGTCCCGTCCAAATGCACCACCCTACGAGCAGTACTTC; CDR3aa: CASSSGQSRPNAPPYEQYF
d_gene: NA; j_gene: TRBJ1-2; len: 16; abundance: few; v_gene: TRBV6-6; CDR3nt: TGTGCCAGCAGCATATCAGACAGCGGCGCTTTCTATGGCTACACCTTC; CDR3aa: CASSISDSGAFYGYTF
d_gene: NA; j_gene: TRBJ1-1; len: 20; abundance: many; v_gene: TRBV13; CDR3nt: TGTGCCAGCAGCTCCCTGGTCGGTCCGGCCCCCGGTGTGGGGGGCACTGAAGCTTTCTTT; CDR3aa: CASSSLVGPAPGVGGTEAFF
d_gene: NA; j_gene: TRBJ1-1; len: 15; abundance: many; v_gene: TRBV5-1; CDR3nt: TGCGCCAGCAGCCTGAGAGACGGGCTAAACACTGAAGCTTTCTTT; CDR3aa: CASSLRDGLNTEAFF
d_gene: TRBD1; j_gene: TRBJ2-1; len: 15; abundance: NA; v_gene: TRBV11-2; CDR3nt: TGTGCCAGCAGCACCACCGGGACAGGGGACAATGAGCAGTTCTTC; CDR3aa: CASSTTGTGDNEQFF
d_gene: NA; j_gene: TRBJ1-2; len: 14; abundance: many; v_gene: TRBV27; CDR3nt: TGTGCCAGCAGTTTATCGCGGGGGATGGGCGGCTACACCTTC; CDR3aa: CASSLSRGMGGYTF
d_gene: TRBD1; j_gene: TRBJ2-7; len: 15; abundance: few; v_gene: TRBV28; CDR3nt: TGTGCCAGCAGTCAACACCCCCGGGACAGGGACGAGCAGTACTTC; CDR3aa: CASSQHPRDRDEQYF
d_gene: TRBD2; j_gene: TRBJ2-7; len: 15; abundance: NA; v_gene: TRBV7-2; CDR3nt: TGTGCCAGCAGCTTAGGTGGCGGGGGGAACTACGAGCAGTACTTC; CDR3aa: CASSLGGGGNYEQYF
d_gene: TRBD2; j_gene: TRBJ2-3; len: 15; abundance: few; v_gene: TRBV10-2; CDR3nt: TGCGCCGTAACCTCCGCGGGGGGATACACAGATACGCAGTATTTT; CDR3aa: CAVTSAGGYTDTQYF
d_gene: TRBD1; j_gene: TRBJ2-1; len: 14; abundance: few; v_gene: TRBV5-1; CDR3nt: TGCGCCAGCCGGATTGGGACAGGGGGCAATGAGCAGTTCTTC; CDR3aa: CASRIGTGGNEQFF
d_gene: NA; j_gene: TRBJ2-6; len: 16; abundance: many; v_gene: TRBV12-3/TRBV12-4; CDR3nt: TGTGCCAGCAGTTTACCAGGGATCTCTGGGGCCAACGTCCTGACTTTC; CDR3aa: CASSLPGISGANVLTF
d_gene: NA; j_gene: TRBJ2-5; len: 15; abundance: few; v_gene: TRBV19; CDR3nt: TGTGCCAGTAGCCGGAAGGGCTTCGAAGGAGAGACCCAGTACTTC; CDR3aa: CASSRKGFEGETQYF
d_gene: TRBD2; j_gene: TRBJ2-3; len: 16; abundance: NA; v_gene: TRBV29-1; CDR3nt: TGCAGCGTTGAAAGGCTAGCGGGGGGCCGGGGAGATACGCAGTATTTT; CDR3aa: CSVERLAGGRGDTQYF
d_gene: NA; j_gene: TRBJ1-1; len: 14; abundance: few; v_gene: TRBV9; CDR3nt: TGTGCCAGCAGCGGACGCCTAGGGAACACTGAAGCTTTCTTT; CDR3aa: CASSGRLGNTEAFF
d_gene: TRBD1; j_gene: TRBJ1-2; len: 13; abundance: many; v_gene: TRBV12-3/TRBV12-4; CDR3nt: TGTGCCAGCAGGCAGGGACAGTCTTATGGCTACACCTTC; CDR3aa: CASRQGQSYGYTF